This T cell receptor beta chain derives from a study of cytomegalovirus exposure and HLA in healthy donors. A single count supports this clone. Its antigen is as yet unknown. General study points: Most TCR sequences showed up rarely, but some public TCRs showed up in many donors. Likely technical artifact: a cluster of highly shared sequence variants. Per a later analysis, HLA-associated TCR beta chains showed more clonal expansion than other, equally common TCR beta chains.

The PCR used 60 Vbeta and 13 Jbeta primers. The method was immunoSEQ multiplex PCR; TCRdb's version includes in-frame clones alone and lacks a portion of them. The repertoire holds tens of thousands of clones, 80% to 90% seen once, with 2.5% to 3.5% in the top ten. Trimming took 3 bases from V and 0 from J; bases not matched to a gene: 8. The CDR3 extends over 15 amino acids. Germline-derived CDR1 and CDR2 are GTSNPN and SVGIG (reference sequence). The sequence came from a woman in her twenties or thirties in good health and CMV-seronegative. The sample consisted of PBMCs. The V call is TRBV30, the J call TRBJ2-7, with 7 bases that match TRBD1. DNA for the CDR3: TGTGCCTGGAGGGGCAGGGGGTCAAGCTCCTACGAGCAGTACTTC. Translation: CAWRGRGSSSYEQYF. Full variable domain (remainder filled in from reference TRBV30 and TRBJ2-7): SQTIHQWPATLVQPVGSPLSLECTVEGTSNPNLYWYRQAAGRGLQLLFYSVGIGQISSEVPQNLSASRPQDRQFILSSKKLLLSDSGFYLCAWRGRGSSSYEQYFGPGTRLTVT.